The next 17 T cell receptor beta chains were all read from a single sample in a study of blood T cell repertoires in COVID-19. Profiled with immunoSEQ multiplex PCR; TCRdb holds only in-frame clones, not every one. The top ten clones hold roughly 4.9% of a sample with about 150,000 clones, 80% to 85% of them seen once. Sequenced: PBMCs or T cells enriched from blood (not recorded which). The receptors here all came from a man in his 70s who had been exposed to COVID-19.

This clone was observed a handful of times. The chain has TRBV25-1 and TRBJ2-7, with 11 bases lining up with TRBD1. This CDR3 region has 15 residues. The V gene's germline CDR1 is MGHDK and CDR2 SYGVNS. With 3 bases clipped from V and 5 bases from J, the junction kept 6 bases outside the gene matches. The CDR3 region is CASSDWTGGVNEQYF. The CDR3 bases are TGTGCCAGCAGTGACTGGACAGGGGGCGTCAACGAGCAGTACTTC.

The chain joins TRBV12-3 or TRBV12-4 to TRBJ1-2; the D gene is possibly TRBD1 (5 bases). The CDR3 has 13 amino acids. V lost 6 bases and J 2 bases, leaving 10 bases between the germline ends. The CDR3: CASRPTENYGYTF. For the CDR3, the DNA is TGTGCCAGCAGGCCGACAGAGAACTATGGCTACACCTTC.

This chain uses TRBV19 with TRBJ2-2; 8 bases match TRBD2. The V and J ends lost 11 bases and 5 bases, in that order; junction bases with no gene match: 10. The CDR3 contains 14 residues. Germline V gene lookup returns CDR1 LNHDA and CDR2 SQIVND (reference sequence). CDR3 nucleotides: TGTGCCTCAAGGCAGGAGCGGGAGACCGGGGAGCTGTTTTTT. This encodes CASRQERETGELFF. Looking up the rest from reference TRBV19 and TRBJ2-2 gives the full variable domain: DGGITQSPKYLFRKEGQNVTLSCEQNLNHDAMYWYRQDPGQGLRLIYYSQIVNDFQKGDIAEGYSVSREKKESFPLTVTSAQKNPTAFYLCASRQERETGELFFGEGSRLTVL.

The chain joins TRBV7-2 to TRBJ1-6; D call uncertain. CDR3 length: 16 amino acids. Per the germline V gene, CDR1 is SGHTA and CDR2 is FQGNSA. V gave up 1 base and J gave up 8 bases, with 15 bases separating them. The CDR3 sequence: CASSLGFAIGDSPLHF. The CDR3 region has the DNA TGTGCCAGCAGCTTAGGGTTTGCTATCGGGGATTCACCCCTCCACTTT.

A few counts support this clone. The rearrangement uses TRBV7-9 and TRBJ2-7; D not certain. The CDR3 consists of 14 residues. V dropped 3 bases and J dropped 0 bases, with 9 bases sitting between them. The germline V gene encodes CDR1 SEHNR and CDR2 FQNEAQ (reference sequence). Written as DNA, the CDR3 is TGTGCCAGCAGCTTTAGAGCGTACTCCTACGAGCAGTACTTC. Residues: CASSFRAYSYEQYF.

The chain joins TRBV6-1 to TRBJ1-5, with D perhaps TRBD1 (5 bases). V was shortened by 0 bases and J by 5 bases, with 11 bases between the two germline ends. The CDR3 is 15 residues long. CDR1 is MNHNS and CDR2 is SASEGT in the germline V gene. Written as DNA, the CDR3 is TGTGCCAGCAGTGAAGCCGGGAGGGGCCATCAGCCCCAGCATTTT. Translation: CASSEAGRGHQPQHF.

The chain has TRBV19 and TRBJ2-3; 9 bases agree with TRBD2. The CDR3 totals 14 residues. Germline V gene lookup returns CDR1 LNHDA and CDR2 SQIVND (reference sequence). In DNA, the CDR3 is TGTGCGAGCTCCCCAGCGGGAGGAGCAGATACGCAGTATTTT. Translating gives CASSPAGGADTQYF.

The V and J genes are TRBV25-1 and TRBJ2-7; perhaps TRBD1 as D (6 bases). This CDR3 is built from 17 residues. The germline V gene encodes CDR1 MGHDK and CDR2 SYGVNS. The V end was cut by 3 bases, the J end by 2 bases, with 20 bases between. CDR3 amino acids: CASSDGAGASLTYEQYF. DNA of the CDR3: TGTGCCAGCAGTGATGGAGCAGGGGCGAGCCTTACCTACGAGCAGTACTTC.

The V call is TRBV9, the J call TRBJ2-2; 9 nucleotides match TRBD1. The germline V gene has CDR1 SGDLS and CDR2 YYNGEE. V lost 4 bases and J lost 6; bases outside the gene matches: 7. The CDR3 is 15 amino acids. The CDR3 spells CASSTHRGLAGELFF. CDR3 sequence (DNA): TGTGCCAGCAGCACCCACAGGGGGCTGGCCGGGGAGCTGTTTTTT.

The rearrangement joins TRBV6-4 to TRBJ2-3, with 10 nucleotides matching TRBD2. This CDR3 is built from 15 residues. After removal of 4 bases from V and 7 bases from J, the junction contained 8 bases not matched to a gene. The germline V gene has CDR1 MRHNA and CDR2 SNTAGT. The CDR3 region is CASSVRTSGANTQYF. The DNA of the CDR3 is TGTGCCAGCAGTGTTCGGACTAGCGGAGCCAATACGCAGTATTTT.

This chain uses TRBV28 with TRBJ2-1; a weak D match, TRBD1 (5 bases). V gave up 9 bases and J gave up 4 bases, with 16 bases separating them. CDR1 and CDR2 from the germline V gene are MDHEN and SYDVKM. The CDR3 loop spans 14 amino acids. CDR3 region: CASTRQTIYNEQFF. As DNA, the CDR3 is TGTGCCAGTACCCGACAGACCATTTACAATGAGCAGTTCTTC.

This clone has just a few counts. J is TRBJ1-2 and V is TRBV5-4; 7 bases are shared with TRBD1. This CDR3 spans 16 amino acids. Trimming at V came to 4 bases and at J to 2 bases, leaving 11 bases not matched to a gene. Germline CDR1 is SGHNT and CDR2 is YYREEE (reference sequence). Here the CDR3 DNA reads TGTGCCAGCAGCCCACACCCGGGACAGTCAAACTATGGCTACACCTTC. Its protein is CASSPHPGQSNYGYTF.

The chain is built from TRBV29-1 and TRBJ1-1, with unresolved D. The CDR3 extends over 10 amino acids. V was pared by 2 bases and J by 8 bases, with 6 bases between. The germline CDR1 and CDR2 sequences are SQVTM and ANQGSEA. The DNA for the CDR3 is TGCAGCGTTGAATCTGAGGAAGCTTTCTTT. Translation: CSVESEEAFF. The full variable domain, with the rest looked up from reference TRBV29-1 and TRBJ1-1, is SAVISQKPSRDICQRGTSLTIQCQVDSQVTMMFWYRQQPGQSLTLIATANQGSEATYESGFVIDKFPISRPNLTFSTLTVSNMSPEDSSIYLCSVESEEAFFGQGTRLTVV.

The chain is built from TRBV19 and TRBJ2-7; 9 positions match TRBD1. This CDR3 contains 14 residues. Germline V CDR1 and CDR2: LNHDA, SQIVND (reference sequence). The V segment lost 3 bases and the J segment 6 bases; nucleotides outside the gene matches: 6. This CDR3 reads CASSIGQGTGEQYF. In DNA form, the CDR3 reads TGTGCCAGTAGTATTGGACAGGGGACGGGCGAGCAGTACTTC. The variable domain in full, with the rest retrieved from reference TRBV19 and TRBJ2-7, is DGGITQSPKYLFRKEGQNVTLSCEQNLNHDAMYWYRQDPGQGLRLIYYSQIVNDFQKGDIAEGYSVSREKKESFPLTVTSAQKNPTAFYLCASSIGQGTGEQYFGPGTRLTVT.

The V call is TRBV7-8, the J call TRBJ2-7; 12 positions agree with TRBD1. This CDR3 is built from 14 residues. In germline, CDR1 is SGHVS, CDR2 FQNEAQ. Losses at the gene ends were 5 bases for V and 6 bases for J; bases not matched to a gene: 5. The CDR3 is CASSNRDRGPEQYF. CDR3 nucleotides: TGTGCCAGCAGCAACCGGGACAGGGGGCCCGAGCAGTACTTC.

The V call is TRBV2, the J call TRBJ1-2; 7 nucleotides line up with TRBD1. The CDR3 consists of 14 residues. Trimming at V came to 9 bases and at J to 8 bases, leaving 15 bases not matched to a gene. The germline gives CDR1 SNHLY, CDR2 FYNNEI. DNA of the CDR3: TGTGCCAGTTCCCGACAGGGACTTAAGGAGGGCTACACCTTC. Translation gives CASSRQGLKEGYTF.

The rearrangement uses TRBV14 and TRBJ1-6; 9 bases are shared with TRBD1. Unmatched junction bases numbered 2, after V lost 3 bases and J lost 11 bases. This CDR3 has 13 amino acids. Germline V lookup: CDR1 SGHDN, CDR2 FVKESK. CDR3 in amino acids: CASSQTGGTPLHF. The CDR3 region has the DNA TGTGCCAGCAGCCAGACAGGGGGGACACCCCTCCACTTT.